Listed below are T cell receptor beta chains from one sample, sequenced in a study of blood T cell repertoires in COVID-19. Libraries were prepared by immunoSEQ multiplex PCR; TCRdb keeps only in-frame clonotypes and omits some of them. The table has some 160,000 clones, more than 85% seen once; the top ten hold just over 2.5%. Material for sequencing was peripheral blood. The receptors shown here come from a woman aged 80 or older with COVID-19, enrolled during active disease. The CDR3 runs from the conserved cysteine through the conserved F or W. A D gene is named only where the DNA matches it firmly. The size entry is marked missing in some rows and otherwise reads once, few, many or a size class.

clone_size: NA; v_call: TRBV19; d_call: NA; cdr3_length: 15; j_call: TRBJ1-6; cdr3_aa: CASTPGGSDNSPLHF; cdr3_nt: TGTGCCAGTACTCCGGGGGGGTCAGATAATTCACCCCTCCACTTT
clone_size: NA; v_call: TRBV3-1/TRBV3-2; d_call: NA; cdr3_length: 17; j_call: TRBJ2-1; cdr3_aa: CASSLLASPSSYNEQFF; cdr3_nt: TGTGCCAGCAGCCTTCTAGCGTCCCCCAGCTCCTACAATGAGCAGTTCTTC
clone_size: NA; v_call: TRBV3-1/TRBV3-2; d_call: NA; cdr3_length: 17; j_call: TRBJ2-1; cdr3_aa: CASSQDVGRSFYNEQFF; cdr3_nt: TGTGCCAGCAGCCAAGATGTTGGGAGGAGCTTTTACAATGAGCAGTTCTTC
clone_size: NA; v_call: TRBV7-9; d_call: NA; cdr3_length: 16; j_call: TRBJ1-1; cdr3_aa: CASSFSQGLRAIEAFF; cdr3_nt: TGTGCCAGCAGCTTTTCCCAGGGCCTCCGAGCAATTGAAGCTTTCTTT
clone_size: NA; v_call: TRBV7-2; d_call: NA; cdr3_length: 13; j_call: TRBJ1-1; cdr3_aa: CASSSDSYTEAFF; cdr3_nt: TGTGCCAGCAGCTCCGACAGTTACACTGAAGCTTTCTTT
clone_size: NA; v_call: TRBV28; d_call: NA; cdr3_length: 13; j_call: TRBJ1-2; cdr3_aa: CASSTGGVYGYTF; cdr3_nt: TGTGCCAGCAGTACAGGCGGGGTATATGGCTACACCTTC
clone_size: NA; v_call: TRBV12-3/TRBV12-4; d_call: NA; cdr3_length: 13; j_call: TRBJ2-1; cdr3_aa: CASSLVRGNEQFF; cdr3_nt: TGTGCCAGCAGTTTAGTCAGGGGCAATGAGCAGTTCTTC
clone_size: NA; v_call: TRBV6-5; d_call: NA; cdr3_length: 14; j_call: TRBJ2-1; cdr3_aa: CASRDRSSYNEQFF; cdr3_nt: TGTGCCAGCAGAGACAGGTCCTCCTACAATGAGCAGTTCTTC
clone_size: NA; v_call: TRBV7-3; d_call: TRBD1; cdr3_length: 14; j_call: TRBJ2-1; cdr3_aa: CASSLGQAYNEQFF; cdr3_nt: TGTGCCAGCAGCTTAGGACAGGCCTACAATGAGCAGTTCTTC
clone_size: NA; v_call: TRBV5-1; d_call: TRBD1; cdr3_length: 14; j_call: TRBJ2-2; cdr3_aa: CASSQTGFVGELFF; cdr3_nt: TGCGCCAGCAGTCAGACAGGGTTTGTCGGGGAGCTGTTTTTT
clone_size: NA; v_call: TRBV28; d_call: NA; cdr3_length: 15; j_call: TRBJ1-5; cdr3_aa: CASALTADPDQPQHF; cdr3_nt: TGTGCCAGCGCTTTGACGGCGGATCCCGATCAGCCCCAGCATTTT
clone_size: NA; v_call: TRBV6-2/TRBV6-3; d_call: NA; cdr3_length: 13; j_call: TRBJ1-6; cdr3_aa: CASSGRGNSPLHF; cdr3_nt: TGTGCCAGCAGCGGCAGGGGAAATTCACCCCTCCACTTT
clone_size: NA; v_call: TRBV19; d_call: TRBD1; cdr3_length: 16; j_call: TRBJ1-5; cdr3_aa: CASTPGGTLGLWPQHF; cdr3_nt: TGTGCCAGTACTCCAGGGGGGACGTTGGGCCTGTGGCCCCAGCATTTT
clone_size: NA; v_call: TRBV24-1; d_call: TRBD2; cdr3_length: 16; j_call: TRBJ2-3; cdr3_aa: CATSDPGTTKTDTQYF; cdr3_nt: TGTGCCACCAGTGACCCCGGGACTACCAAGACAGATACGCAGTATTTT
clone_size: NA; v_call: TRBV5-1; d_call: NA; cdr3_length: 13; j_call: TRBJ2-2; cdr3_aa: CASSLPVSGELFF; cdr3_nt: TGCGCCAGCAGCTTGCCCGTTTCCGGGGAGCTGTTTTTT
clone_size: NA; v_call: TRBV7-9; d_call: NA; cdr3_length: 13; j_call: TRBJ1-3; cdr3_aa: CASSPSGGNTIYF; cdr3_nt: TGTGCCAGCAGCCCCTCAGGCGGAAACACCATATATTTT
clone_size: NA; v_call: TRBV11-3; d_call: NA; cdr3_length: 15; j_call: TRBJ2-1; cdr3_aa: CASSLGRGTYNEQFF; cdr3_nt: TGTGCCAGCAGCTTAGGACGGGGGACCTACAATGAGCAGTTCTTC
clone_size: NA; v_call: TRBV9; d_call: NA; cdr3_length: 13; j_call: TRBJ2-1; cdr3_aa: CASSVATGYEQFF; cdr3_nt: TGTGCCAGCAGCGTAGCTACAGGGTACGAGCAGTTCTTC
clone_size: NA; v_call: TRBV6-6; d_call: NA; cdr3_length: 16; j_call: TRBJ1-2; cdr3_aa: CASSHREGGYKKGYTF; cdr3_nt: TGTGCCAGCAGTCATCGGGAGGGCGGATACAAAAAAGGCTACACCTTC
clone_size: NA; v_call: TRBV28; d_call: TRBD1; cdr3_length: 15; j_call: TRBJ1-5; cdr3_aa: CASSGQGGSNQPQHF; cdr3_nt: TGTGCCAGCAGCGGACAGGGTGGTAGCAATCAGCCCCAGCATTTT
clone_size: NA; v_call: TRBV5-1; d_call: TRBD1; cdr3_length: 16; j_call: TRBJ1-2; cdr3_aa: CASSLTQGATNYGYTF; cdr3_nt: TGCGCCAGCAGCCTGACGCAGGGGGCAACTAACTATGGCTACACCTTC
clone_size: few; v_call: TRBV7-2; d_call: TRBD2; cdr3_length: 16; j_call: TRBJ2-7; cdr3_aa: CASSLEQVSGFYEQYF; cdr3_nt: TGTGCCAGCAGCTTAGAACAGGTTAGCGGGTTTTACGAGCAGTACTTC
clone_size: NA; v_call: TRBV6-5; d_call: NA; cdr3_length: 12; j_call: TRBJ2-7; cdr3_aa: CASTGALGEQYF; cdr3_nt: TGTGCCAGCACAGGCGCCTTGGGCGAGCAGTACTTC
clone_size: NA; v_call: TRBV7-9; d_call: NA; cdr3_length: 13; j_call: TRBJ2-5; cdr3_aa: CASSLNSVETQYF; cdr3_nt: TGTGCCAGCAGCTTAAACTCGGTTGAGACCCAGTACTTC
clone_size: few; v_call: TRBV5-6; d_call: TRBD1; cdr3_length: 14; j_call: TRBJ1-1; cdr3_aa: CASSFPGGRAEAFF; cdr3_nt: TGTGCCAGCAGCTTCCCAGGGGGCAGGGCTGAAGCTTTCTTT
clone_size: many; v_call: TRBV19; d_call: NA; cdr3_length: 13; j_call: TRBJ1-2; cdr3_aa: CASSIVGGYGYTF; cdr3_nt: TGTGCCAGTAGTATAGTGGGAGGATACGGCTACACCTTC
clone_size: NA; v_call: TRBV7-8; d_call: NA; cdr3_length: 15; j_call: TRBJ1-1; cdr3_aa: CASSPRGGLDTEAFF; cdr3_nt: TGTGCCAGCAGCCCGAGGGGGGGCTTAGACACTGAAGCTTTCTTT
clone_size: NA; v_call: TRBV9; d_call: TRBD2; cdr3_length: 16; j_call: TRBJ2-2; cdr3_aa: CASSPPSGGYTGELFF; cdr3_nt: TGTGCCAGCAGCCCTCCTAGCGGGGGGTACACCGGGGAGCTGTTTTTT
clone_size: few; v_call: TRBV10-3; d_call: NA; cdr3_length: 13; j_call: TRBJ1-1; cdr3_aa: CAISESVSAEAFF; cdr3_nt: TGTGCCATCAGTGAGTCGGTTTCGGCTGAAGCTTTCTTT
clone_size: NA; v_call: TRBV4-3; d_call: TRBD2; cdr3_length: 15; j_call: TRBJ2-1; cdr3_aa: CASSQGAGGPDEQFF; cdr3_nt: TGCGCCAGCAGCCAAGGGGCGGGAGGCCCCGATGAGCAGTTCTTC
clone_size: once; v_call: TRBV3-1/TRBV3-2; d_call: TRBD2; cdr3_length: 13; j_call: TRBJ2-7; cdr3_aa: CARRVAGAHEQYF; cdr3_nt: TGTGCCAGAAGGGTAGCGGGAGCCCACGAGCAGTACTTC
clone_size: NA; v_call: TRBV25-1; d_call: TRBD1; cdr3_length: 15; j_call: TRBJ1-3; cdr3_aa: CASSEGTGWVNTIYF; cdr3_nt: TGTGCCAGCAGTGAGGGGACAGGTTGGGTAAACACCATATATTTT
clone_size: NA; v_call: TRBV10-3; d_call: TRBD1; cdr3_length: 12; j_call: TRBJ1-5; cdr3_aa: CAIGQGEEPQHF; cdr3_nt: TGTGCCATCGGACAGGGGGAGGAGCCCCAGCATTTT
clone_size: NA; v_call: TRBV19; d_call: NA; cdr3_length: 14; j_call: TRBJ2-7; cdr3_aa: CASSNPGVGVEQYF; cdr3_nt: TGTGCCAGTAGTAATCCAGGGGTCGGTGTCGAGCAGTACTTC
clone_size: NA; v_call: TRBV10-1; d_call: NA; cdr3_length: 17; j_call: TRBJ1-4; cdr3_aa: CASSESISGAGNEKLFF; cdr3_nt: TGCGCCAGCAGTGAGTCGATAAGTGGGGCCGGGAATGAAAAACTGTTTTTT
clone_size: NA; v_call: TRBV19; d_call: NA; cdr3_length: 13; j_call: TRBJ2-5; cdr3_aa: CASSHRAGETQYF; cdr3_nt: TGTGCCAGTAGTCACAGGGCGGGAGAGACCCAGTACTTC
clone_size: once; v_call: TRBV6-5; d_call: NA; cdr3_length: 14; j_call: TRBJ1-4; cdr3_aa: CASKRTARVEKLFF; cdr3_nt: TGTGCCAGCAAGAGGACAGCGAGAGTGGAAAAACTGTTTTTT
clone_size: NA; v_call: TRBV6-5; d_call: NA; cdr3_length: 13; j_call: TRBJ2-3; cdr3_aa: CASSRDNTDTQYF; cdr3_nt: TGTGCCAGCAGCCGGGACAACACAGATACGCAGTATTTT
clone_size: NA; v_call: TRBV2; d_call: TRBD2; cdr3_length: 13; j_call: TRBJ2-1; cdr3_aa: CASSEGLSTQQFF; cdr3_nt: TGTGCCAGCAGTGAGGGACTATCAACCCAGCAGTTCTTC
clone_size: NA; v_call: TRBV18; d_call: TRBD1; cdr3_length: 15; j_call: TRBJ1-1; cdr3_aa: CASSPPGQGGGEAFF; cdr3_nt: TGTGCCAGCTCACCCCCCGGACAGGGAGGTGGTGAAGCTTTCTTT
clone_size: NA; v_call: TRBV28; d_call: TRBD2; cdr3_length: 14; j_call: TRBJ2-1; cdr3_aa: CASFRAGGLGAQFF; cdr3_nt: TGTGCCAGCTTTCGGGCGGGGGGACTAGGCGCGCAGTTCTTC
clone_size: NA; v_call: TRBV5-6; d_call: TRBD1; cdr3_length: 15; j_call: TRBJ1-1; cdr3_aa: CASSSYRGRDTEAFF; cdr3_nt: TGTGCCAGCAGCTCGTACAGGGGAAGGGACACTGAAGCTTTCTTT
clone_size: NA; v_call: TRBV6-1; d_call: TRBD1; cdr3_length: 15; j_call: TRBJ2-7; cdr3_aa: CASSEQGALGDEQYF; cdr3_nt: TGTGCCAGCAGTGAACAGGGGGCCCTTGGGGACGAGCAGTACTTC
clone_size: NA; v_call: TRBV2; d_call: NA; cdr3_length: 14; j_call: TRBJ2-3; cdr3_aa: CASSESTPGDTQYF; cdr3_nt: TGTGCCAGCAGTGAATCGACCCCGGGGGATACGCAGTATTTT
clone_size: NA; v_call: TRBV28; d_call: NA; cdr3_length: 15; j_call: TRBJ1-2; cdr3_aa: CASSFRDTLHGGYTF; cdr3_nt: TGTGCCAGCAGTTTCCGGGACACGCTACATGGGGGCTACACCTTC
clone_size: NA; v_call: TRBV20-1; d_call: NA; cdr3_length: 11; j_call: TRBJ2-7; cdr3_aa: CSAKQGDEQYF; cdr3_nt: TGCAGTGCTAAACAGGGAGACGAGCAGTACTTC
clone_size: NA; v_call: TRBV9; d_call: NA; cdr3_length: 14; j_call: TRBJ1-1; cdr3_aa: CASSRGGQDTEAFF; cdr3_nt: TGTGCCAGCAGCCGAGGGGGTCAGGACACTGAAGCTTTCTTT
clone_size: NA; v_call: TRBV11-1; d_call: NA; cdr3_length: 15; j_call: TRBJ1-1; cdr3_aa: CASSPRAGWNTEAFF; cdr3_nt: TGTGCCAGCAGCCCCCGAGCGGGTTGGAACACTGAAGCTTTCTTT
clone_size: NA; v_call: TRBV15; d_call: NA; cdr3_length: 16; j_call: TRBJ2-2; cdr3_aa: CATSPRGPGEAGELFF; cdr3_nt: TGTGCCACCAGCCCCCGCGGTCCGGGGGAGGCCGGGGAGCTGTTTTTT
clone_size: NA; v_call: TRBV6-1; d_call: TRBD1; cdr3_length: 14; j_call: TRBJ1-6; cdr3_aa: CASSERQGNSPLHF; cdr3_nt: TGTGCCAGCAGTGAGAGACAGGGAAATTCACCCCTCCACTTT
clone_size: NA; v_call: TRBV3-1/TRBV3-2; d_call: TRBD1; cdr3_length: 13; j_call: TRBJ2-1; cdr3_aa: CASSRTGNNEQFF; cdr3_nt: TGTGCCAGCTCCCGGACAGGGAACAATGAGCAGTTCTTC
clone_size: once; v_call: TRBV29-1; d_call: TRBD1; cdr3_length: 11; j_call: TRBJ1-2; cdr3_aa: CSGDSGYGYTF; cdr3_nt: TGCAGCGGGGACAGTGGCTATGGCTACACCTTC
clone_size: NA; v_call: TRBV5-1; d_call: TRBD2; cdr3_length: 14; j_call: TRBJ2-7; cdr3_aa: CASSKGLADYEQYF; cdr3_nt: TGCGCCAGCAGTAAAGGACTAGCGGACTACGAGCAGTACTTC
clone_size: NA; v_call: TRBV7-2; d_call: NA; cdr3_length: 13; j_call: TRBJ1-6; cdr3_aa: CASSPIEGRTLHF; cdr3_nt: TGTGCCAGCAGCCCTATCGAGGGCAGAACCCTCCACTTT